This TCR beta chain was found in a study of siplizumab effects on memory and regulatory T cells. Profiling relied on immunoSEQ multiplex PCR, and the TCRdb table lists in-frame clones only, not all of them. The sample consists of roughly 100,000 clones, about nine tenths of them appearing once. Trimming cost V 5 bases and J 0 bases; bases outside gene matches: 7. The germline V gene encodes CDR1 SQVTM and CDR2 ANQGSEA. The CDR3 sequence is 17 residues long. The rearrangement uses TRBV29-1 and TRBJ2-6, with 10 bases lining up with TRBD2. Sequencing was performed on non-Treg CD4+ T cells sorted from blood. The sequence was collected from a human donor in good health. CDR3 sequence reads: CSVQTSGSSSGANVLTF. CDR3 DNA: TGCAGCGTTCAGACTAGCGGGTCTAGCTCTGGGGCCAACGTCCTGACTTTC. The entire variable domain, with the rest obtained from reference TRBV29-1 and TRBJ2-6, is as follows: SAVISQKPSRDICQRGTSLTIQCQVDSQVTMMFWYRQQPGQSLTLIATANQGSEATYESGFVIDKFPISRPNLTFSTLTVSNMSPEDSSIYLCSVQTSGSSSGANVLTFGAGSRLTVL.